The sequence of this TCR beta chain was determined in a study of T cells after posttransplantation cyclophosphamide. The table came from immunoSEQ multiplex PCR; TCRdb's copy has only in-frame clones and leaves some out. The sample includes some 35,000 clones, none of them occurring once. This clone was counted only a few times. This clonotype was sampled from a man aged 30 to 39 in good health and a related stem cell transplant donor. The material sequenced was PBMCs.

The CDR3 sequence is CASSPRINRDINQPQHF. In nucleotides, the CDR3 is TGTGCCAGCAGCCCACGGATTAACAGGGATATTAATCAGCCCCAGCATTTT. The rearrangement joins TRBV7-8 to TRBJ1-5; the D gene is possibly TRBD1 (6 bases). Germline CDR1 and CDR2: SGHVS and FQNEAQ. V lost 5 bases, J lost 4 bases, and 21 bases lay in between. This CDR3 is 17 amino acids long.